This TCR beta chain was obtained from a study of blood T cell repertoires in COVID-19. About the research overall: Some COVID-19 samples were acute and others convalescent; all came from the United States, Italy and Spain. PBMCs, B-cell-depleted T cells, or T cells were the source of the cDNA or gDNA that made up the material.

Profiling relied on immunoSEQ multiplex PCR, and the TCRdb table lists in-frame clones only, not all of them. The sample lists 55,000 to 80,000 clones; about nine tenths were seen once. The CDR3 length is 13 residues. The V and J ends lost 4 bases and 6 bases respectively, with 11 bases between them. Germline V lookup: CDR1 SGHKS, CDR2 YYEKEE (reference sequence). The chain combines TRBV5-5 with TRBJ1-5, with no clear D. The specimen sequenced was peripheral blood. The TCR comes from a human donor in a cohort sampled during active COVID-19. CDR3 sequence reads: CASSLEPGQPQHF. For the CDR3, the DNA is TGTGCCAGCAGCCTCGAGCCCGGTCAGCCCCAGCATTTT. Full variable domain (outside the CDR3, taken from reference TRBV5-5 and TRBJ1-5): DAGVTQSPTHLIKTRGQQVTLRCSPISGHKSVSWYQQVLGQGPQFIFQYYEKEERGRGNFPDRFSARQFPNYSSELNVNALLLGDSALYLCASSLEPGQPQHFGDGTRLSIL.